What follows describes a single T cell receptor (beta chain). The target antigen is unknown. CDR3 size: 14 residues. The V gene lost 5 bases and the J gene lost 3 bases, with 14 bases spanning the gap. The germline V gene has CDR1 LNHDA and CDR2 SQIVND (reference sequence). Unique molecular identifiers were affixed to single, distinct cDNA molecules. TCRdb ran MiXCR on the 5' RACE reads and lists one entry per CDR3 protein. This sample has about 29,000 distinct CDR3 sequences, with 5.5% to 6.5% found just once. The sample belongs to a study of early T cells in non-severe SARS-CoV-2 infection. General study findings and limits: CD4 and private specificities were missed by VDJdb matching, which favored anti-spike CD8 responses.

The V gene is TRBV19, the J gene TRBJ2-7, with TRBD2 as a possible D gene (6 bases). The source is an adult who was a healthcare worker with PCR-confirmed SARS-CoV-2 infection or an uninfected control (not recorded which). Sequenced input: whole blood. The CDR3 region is CASSFPGSFYEQYF. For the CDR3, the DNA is TGTGCCAGTAGTTTCCCCGGGAGCTTCTACGAGCAGTACTTC.